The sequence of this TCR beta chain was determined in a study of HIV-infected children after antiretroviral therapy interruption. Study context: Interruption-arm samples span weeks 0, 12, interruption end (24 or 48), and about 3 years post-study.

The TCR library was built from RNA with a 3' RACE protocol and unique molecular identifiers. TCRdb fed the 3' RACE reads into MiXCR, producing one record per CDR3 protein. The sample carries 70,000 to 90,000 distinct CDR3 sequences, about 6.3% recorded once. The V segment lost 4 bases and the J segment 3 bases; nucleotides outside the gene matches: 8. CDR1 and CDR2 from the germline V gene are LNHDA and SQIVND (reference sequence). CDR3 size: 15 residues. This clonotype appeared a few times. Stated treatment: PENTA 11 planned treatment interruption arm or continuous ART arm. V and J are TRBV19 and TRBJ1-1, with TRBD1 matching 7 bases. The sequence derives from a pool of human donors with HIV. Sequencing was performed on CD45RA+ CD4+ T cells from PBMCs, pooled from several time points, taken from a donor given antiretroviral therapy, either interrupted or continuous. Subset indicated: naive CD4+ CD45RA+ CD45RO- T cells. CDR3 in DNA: TGTGCCAGTAGTACGACAGGGTATCGGTACACTGAAGCTTTCTTT. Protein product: CASSTTGYRYTEAFF.